A selection of T cell receptor beta chains follows, all from one sample in a study of cytotoxic CD8 clonotypes in ibrutinib-treated CLL. This table comes from immunoSEQ multiplex PCR, and its TCRdb copy is limited to in-frame clones, with some not included. Here the sample spans approximately 26,000 clones, about 82% being singletons. This material consisted of PBMCs, taken after 24 months of ibrutinib treatment. All receptors come from a human donor with chronic lymphocytic leukemia. Both conserved end residues are part of each CDR3. D genes are given only for firm matches. Size tells how often a clone was seen (once, few, many) or the class of an expanded clone, and some rows leave it out.

-	TRBV20-1	TRBJ1-5	-	TGCAGTGCTAGAGGTCAGCCCCAGCATTTT	CSARGQPQHF
-	TRBV5-1	TRBJ1-6	-	TGCGCCAGCAGTGGGGCAGAACTAAGCTCCTATAATTCACCCCTCCACTTT	CASSGAELSSYNSPLHF
TRBD2	TRBV5-4	TRBJ2-3	few	TGTGCCAGCAGTGAGAGCGGGGGCGACACAGATACGCAGTATTTT	CASSESGGDTDTQYF
TRBD1	TRBV11-3	TRBJ2-5	once	TGTGCCAGCAGCTCCGGGCGCAGGGGGCAAGAGACCCAGTACTTC	CASSSGRRGQETQYF
-	TRBV19	TRBJ1-6	-	TGTGCCAGTACCTTAGGGGGTCGGGCCTATAATTCACCCCTCCACTTT	CASTLGGRAYNSPLHF
TRBD2	TRBV5-1	TRBJ2-4	-	TGCGCCAGCAGCTTGGGACTAGCGGGAAACGGGCCGTCTTACTTC	CASSLGLAGNGPSYF
-	TRBV7-3	TRBJ2-2	-	TGTGCCAGCAGCTGGGGACCCGAGGAAGGGGAGCTGTTTTTT	CASSWGPEEGELFF
-	TRBV11-2	TRBJ1-4	-	TGTGCCAGCAGCTTCCGCCTCGGGACGGATAATGAAAAACTGTTTTTT	CASSFRLGTDNEKLFF
-	TRBV7-2	TRBJ2-7	few	TGTGCCAGCAGCGTCGACAGGTACGAGCAGTACTTC	CASSVDRYEQYF
-	TRBV4-1	TRBJ1-3	-	TGCGCCAGCAGCCAAGGAATCAGCTCTGGAAACACCATATATTTT	CASSQGISSGNTIYF
-	TRBV9	TRBJ2-7	-	TGTGCCAGCAGCGTGGCCCCGCGCTACGAGCAGTACTTC	CASSVAPRYEQYF
-	TRBV18	TRBJ2-3	-	TGTGCCAGCTCACCACCGACCAGGACAGATACGCAGTATTTT	CASSPPTRTDTQYF
-	TRBV10-3	TRBJ2-3	once	TGTGCCATCAGTGGGGGGGAGAGGGATACGCAGTATTTT	CAISGGERDTQYF
-	TRBV2	TRBJ1-2	few	TGTGCCAGCAGCGGGGCAGTCTATGGCTACACCTTC	CASSGAVYGYTF
TRBD2	TRBV2	TRBJ2-5	few	TGTGCCACTCAGCGGGGGCCCCAAGAGACCCAGTACTTC	CATQRGPQETQYF
-	TRBV7-2	TRBJ1-1	-	TGTGCCAGCAGCCCAGAGGTCGGACAGAACACTGAAGCTTTCTTT	CASSPEVGQNTEAFF
TRBD2	TRBV5-6	TRBJ2-3	few	TGTGCCAGCAGCCCGCCGGGAGCGGGGGGTCTTACGCAGTATTTT	CASSPPGAGGLTQYF
TRBD1	TRBV13	TRBJ1-2	-	TGTGCCAGCAGCCTCGACGCAGACAGGGAAGGGAGGTTTAACTATGGCTACACCTTC	CASSLDADREGRFNYGYTF
TRBD1	TRBV27	TRBJ1-2	-	TGTGCCAGCAGTTGGGGACAGGGGGCGAGGGGCTACACCTTC	CASSWGQGARGYTF
-	TRBV6-5	TRBJ1-3	-	TGTGCCAGCAGCAGGGGAGCTGGAAACACCATATATTTT	CASSRGAGNTIYF
-	TRBV5-3	TRBJ2-1	-	TGTGCCAGAACGGGCGGTGGCTCCTACAATGAGCAGTTCTTC	CARTGGGSYNEQFF
-	TRBV18	TRBJ1-2	-	TGTGCCAGCTCACCAGTTACAGGGTCCTATGGCTACACCTTC	CASSPVTGSYGYTF
-	TRBV5-1	TRBJ1-1	once	TGCGCCAGCAGCCGAGGGACGGCTGAAGCTTTCTTT	CASSRGTAEAFF
TRBD2	TRBV7-9	TRBJ2-5	-	TGTGCCAGCACGGGAGGAAGCGGGGGGGATCAAGAGACCCAGTACTTC	CASTGGSGGDQETQYF
TRBD2	TRBV12-5	TRBJ2-5	-	TGTGCTAGTGGTTTGAACGGGGGGGAATGGGAGACCCAGTACTTC	CASGLNGGEWETQYF
-	TRBV27	TRBJ1-6	few	TGTGCCAGCAGCTCGGTTTACTCCTATAATTCACCCCTCCACTTT	CASSSVYSYNSPLHF
TRBD1	TRBV5-6	TRBJ2-3	-	TGTGCCAGCAGCTGGGGACAGGGGAGTCATACGCAGTATTTT	CASSWGQGSHTQYF
TRBD1	TRBV10-3	TRBJ1-1	-	TGTGCCATCAGTGAAATGTGGGGAGGGGGCGTCACTGAAGCTTTCTTT	CAISEMWGGGVTEAFF
TRBD1	TRBV28	TRBJ1-5	-	TGTGCCAGCAGTTGGACAGGCCATAGCAATCAGCCCCAGCATTTT	CASSWTGHSNQPQHF
-	TRBV7-3	TRBJ1-2	-	TGTGCCAGCAGCTTAACGGGGTATGGCTACACCTTC	CASSLTGYGYTF
TRBD1	TRBV5-6	TRBJ2-1	-	TGTGCCAGCAGGCGGACAGGTAATGAGCAGTTCTTC	CASRRTGNEQFF
-	TRBV6-4	TRBJ2-2	-	TGTGCCAGCAGTGCACAGGGTCCCGGGGAGCTGTTTTTT	CASSAQGPGELFF
TRBD1	TRBV10-1	TRBJ1-3	once	TGCGCCAGAGACAGGGGCCGCCTCTCTGGAAACACCATATATTTT	CARDRGRLSGNTIYF
-	TRBV5-1	TRBJ1-4	-	TGCGCCAGCAGCCCTCCCAGTCCAGATCCGGGGAAAAAACTGTTTTTT	CASSPPSPDPGKKLFF
-	TRBV27	TRBJ1-2	-	TGTGCCAGCAGTGGAGGGGCGTGGAACTACACCTTC	CASSGGAWNYTF
TRBD2	TRBV7-9	TRBJ2-1	once	TGTGCCAGCAGCCAAATACGGGGGGGCTGGGATGAGCAGTTCTTC	CASSQIRGGWDEQFF
-	TRBV5-1	TRBJ1-1	-	TGCGCCAGCAGCTTGGAGTTCGAGAACACTGAAGCTTTCTTT	CASSLEFENTEAFF
-	TRBV7-8	TRBJ1-5	-	TGTGCCAGCAGCTTAGTCTCAGATAGGATGGACAATCAGCCCCAGCATTTT	CASSLVSDRMDNQPQHF
TRBD2	TRBV9	TRBJ2-3	-	TGTGCCAGCAGCCTCCAGCGGGGGGGCGCAGATACGCAGTATTTT	CASSLQRGGADTQYF
TRBD1	TRBV12-5	TRBJ2-2	few	TGTGCTAGTGGTCTAAGGACAGGGGGTACGAACACCGGGGAGCTGTTTTTT	CASGLRTGGTNTGELFF
-	TRBV6-5	TRBJ1-3	-	TGTGCCAGCAGTTACAGGGTTGAAGGAAACACCATATATTTT	CASSYRVEGNTIYF
-	TRBV27	TRBJ2-7	-	TGTGCCAGCAGTTCGACAAAGGCCCTACGCGAGCAGTACTTC	CASSSTKALREQYF
-	TRBV5-1	TRBJ1-1	-	TGCGCCAGCAGCTTGAGACAAGGGATTGAAGCTTTCTTT	CASSLRQGIEAFF
-	TRBV11-2	TRBJ2-7	-	TGTGCCAGCAGCTTAGAGTCAATCGTTGAGCAGTACTTC	CASSLESIVEQYF
-	TRBV5-6	TRBJ1-1	-	TGTGCCAGCAGCTTGGGGTTTGGAACTGAAGCTTTCTTT	CASSLGFGTEAFF
-	TRBV7-3	TRBJ1-2	-	TGTGCCAGCAGCTTAAGTAAAGGGGTCGGCTACACCTTC	CASSLSKGVGYTF
-	TRBV12-1	TRBJ2-7	-	TGTGCCAGCAGCTCAACCGGGACAGGTGGCACTTGCGAGCAGTACTTC	CASSSTGTGGTCEQYF
TRBD2	TRBV7-7	TRBJ2-1	-	TGTGCTAGCAGCTTAGCGCGGGGGGGCGGTTTGGATGAGCAGTTCTTC	CASSLARGGGLDEQFF
-	TRBV9	TRBJ1-6	-	TGTGCCAGCAGCCCTGAGGGAGATTCACCCCTCCACTTT	CASSPEGDSPLHF
-	TRBV5-1	TRBJ1-2	-	TGCGCCAGCAGCTTGGTGTTAGGGGAGAGCGATGGCTACACCTTC	CASSLVLGESDGYTF
TRBD2	TRBV2	TRBJ2-7	-	TGTGCCAGCAGTGAAATGCGGGGGGGAACCTACGAGCAGTACTTC	CASSEMRGGTYEQYF
-	TRBV2	TRBJ1-1	once	TGTGCCAGCAGAAACGGGGGAGGGAACACTGAAGCTTTCTTT	CASRNGGGNTEAFF
-	TRBV30	TRBJ2-7	-	TGTGCCTGGAGTGTAGGTCAGAACTACGAGCAGTACTTC	CAWSVGQNYEQYF
-	TRBV4-1	TRBJ1-2	-	TGCGCCAGCAGAGCTGACCGCTATGGCTACACCTTC	CASRADRYGYTF
-	TRBV19	TRBJ2-5	-	TGTGCCAGTAGTAGACACGGCCGGAGAGAGACCCAGTACTTC	CASSRHGRRETQYF
TRBD1	TRBV18	TRBJ1-1	-	TGTGCCAGCTCAGTGGACAGGGAGGGGACTGAAGCTTTCTTT	CASSVDREGTEAFF
-	TRBV9	TRBJ1-2	-	TGTGCCAGCAGCGTAGGGGCCCTTTGGGGAGCCCCTAACTATGGCTACACCTTC	CASSVGALWGAPNYGYTF